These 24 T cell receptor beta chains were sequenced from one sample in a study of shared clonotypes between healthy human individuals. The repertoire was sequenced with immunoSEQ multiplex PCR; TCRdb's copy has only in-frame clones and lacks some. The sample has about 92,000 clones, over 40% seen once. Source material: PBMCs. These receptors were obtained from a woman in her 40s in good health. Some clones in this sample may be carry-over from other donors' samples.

CDR3 in amino acids: CASSRASEGETQYF. The CDR3 nucleotides are TGTGCCAGCAGCCGCGCCAGCGAAGGAGAGACCCAGTACTTC. The chain recombines TRBV2 with TRBJ2-5; D remains ambiguous. CDR1 is SNHLY and CDR2 is FYNNEI in the germline V gene. The CDR3 sequence is 14 residues long. V lost 6 bases to trimming and J lost 4 bases, with 15 bases between them.

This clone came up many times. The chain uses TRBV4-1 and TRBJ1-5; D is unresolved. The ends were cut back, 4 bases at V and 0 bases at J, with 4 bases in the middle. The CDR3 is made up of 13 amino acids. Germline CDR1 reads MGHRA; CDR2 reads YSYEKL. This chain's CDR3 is CASSLNSNQPQHF. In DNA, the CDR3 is TGCGCCAGCAGCCTGAATAGCAATCAGCCCCAGCATTTT.

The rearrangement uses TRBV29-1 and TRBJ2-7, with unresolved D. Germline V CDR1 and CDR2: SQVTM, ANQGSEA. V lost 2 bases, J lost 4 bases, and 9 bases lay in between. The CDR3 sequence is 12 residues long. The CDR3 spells CSVEIWGYEQYF. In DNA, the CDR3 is TGCAGCGTTGAAATCTGGGGATACGAGCAGTACTTC.

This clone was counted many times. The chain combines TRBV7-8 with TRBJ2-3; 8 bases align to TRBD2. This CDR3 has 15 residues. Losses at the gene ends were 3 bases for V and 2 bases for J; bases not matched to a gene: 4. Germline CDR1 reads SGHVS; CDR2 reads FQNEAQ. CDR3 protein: CASSLAGGITDTQYF. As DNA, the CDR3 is TGTGCCAGCAGCTTGGCGGGGGGAATCACAGATACGCAGTATTTT.

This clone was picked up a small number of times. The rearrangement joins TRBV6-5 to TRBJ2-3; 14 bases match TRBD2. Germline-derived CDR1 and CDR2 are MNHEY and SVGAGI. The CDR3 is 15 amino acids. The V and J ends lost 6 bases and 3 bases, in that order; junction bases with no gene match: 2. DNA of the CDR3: TGTGCCAGCAGGTGGACTAGCGGGAGGACAGATACGCAGTATTTT. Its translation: CASRWTSGRTDTQYF.

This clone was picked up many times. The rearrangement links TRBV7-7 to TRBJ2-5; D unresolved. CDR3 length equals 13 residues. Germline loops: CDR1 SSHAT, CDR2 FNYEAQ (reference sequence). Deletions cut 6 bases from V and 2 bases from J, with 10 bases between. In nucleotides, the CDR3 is TGTGCCAGCAGTCAAGAGATGCAAGAGACCCAGTACTTC. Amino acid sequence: CASSQEMQETQYF.

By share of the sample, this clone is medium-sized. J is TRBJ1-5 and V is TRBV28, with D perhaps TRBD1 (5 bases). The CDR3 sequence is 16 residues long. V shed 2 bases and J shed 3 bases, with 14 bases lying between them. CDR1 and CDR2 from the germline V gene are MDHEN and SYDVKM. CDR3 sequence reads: CASSLAADSYNQPQHF. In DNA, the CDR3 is TGTGCCAGCAGTTTAGCCGCAGACAGCTACAATCAGCCCCAGCATTTT. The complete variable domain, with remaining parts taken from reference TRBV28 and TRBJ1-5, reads DVKVTQSSRYLVKRTGEKVFLECVQDMDHENMFWYRQDPGLGLRLIYFSYDVKMKEKGDIPEGYSVSREKKERFSLILESASTNQTSMYLCASSLAADSYNQPQHFGDGTRLSIL.

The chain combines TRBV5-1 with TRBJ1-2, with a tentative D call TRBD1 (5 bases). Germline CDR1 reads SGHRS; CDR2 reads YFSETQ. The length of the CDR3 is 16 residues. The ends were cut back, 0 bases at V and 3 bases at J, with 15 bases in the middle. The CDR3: CASSLGGTGSYYGYTF. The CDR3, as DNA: TGCGCCAGCAGCTTGGGAGGGACGGGATCTTACTATGGCTACACCTTC.

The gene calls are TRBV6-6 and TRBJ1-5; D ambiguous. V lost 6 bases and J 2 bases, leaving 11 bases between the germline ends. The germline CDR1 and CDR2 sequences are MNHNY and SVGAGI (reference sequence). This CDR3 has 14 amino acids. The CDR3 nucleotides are TGTGCCAGCAGGCGGACGGGTCGCAATCAGCCCCAGCATTTT. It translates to CASRRTGRNQPQHF.

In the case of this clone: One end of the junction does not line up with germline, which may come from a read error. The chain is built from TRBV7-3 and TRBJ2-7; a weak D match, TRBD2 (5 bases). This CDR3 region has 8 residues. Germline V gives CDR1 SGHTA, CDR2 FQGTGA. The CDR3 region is CASSTGDF. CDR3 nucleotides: TGTGCCAGCAGCACCGGGGACTTC.

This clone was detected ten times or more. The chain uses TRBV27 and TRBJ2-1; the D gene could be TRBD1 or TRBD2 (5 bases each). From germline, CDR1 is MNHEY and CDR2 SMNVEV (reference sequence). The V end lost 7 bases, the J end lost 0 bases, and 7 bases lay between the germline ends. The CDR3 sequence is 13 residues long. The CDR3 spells CASTGSSYNEQFF. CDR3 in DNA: TGTGCCAGCACAGGGAGCTCCTACAATGAGCAGTTCTTC.

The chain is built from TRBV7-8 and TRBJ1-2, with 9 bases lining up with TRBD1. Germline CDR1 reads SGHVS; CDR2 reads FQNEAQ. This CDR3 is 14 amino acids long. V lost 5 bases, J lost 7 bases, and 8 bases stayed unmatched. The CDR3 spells CASSRIGTGPGYTF. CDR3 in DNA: TGTGCCAGCAGCAGAATCGGGACAGGGCCTGGCTACACCTTC.

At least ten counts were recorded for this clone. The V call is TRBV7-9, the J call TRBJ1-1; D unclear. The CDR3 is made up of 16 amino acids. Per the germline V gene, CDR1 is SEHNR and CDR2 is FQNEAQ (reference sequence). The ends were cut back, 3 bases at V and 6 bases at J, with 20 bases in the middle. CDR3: CASSLLEAGGRAEAFF. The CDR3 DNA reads TGTGCCAGCAGCTTGTTAGAGGCGGGCGGCCGCGCTGAAGCTTTCTTT.

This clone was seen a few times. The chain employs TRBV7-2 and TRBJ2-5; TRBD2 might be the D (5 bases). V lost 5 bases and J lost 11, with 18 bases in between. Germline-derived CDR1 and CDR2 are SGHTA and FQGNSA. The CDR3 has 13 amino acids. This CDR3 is CASSPSVGSEQYF. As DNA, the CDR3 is TGTGCCAGCAGCCCGAGCGTAGGGAGTGAGCAGTACTTC.

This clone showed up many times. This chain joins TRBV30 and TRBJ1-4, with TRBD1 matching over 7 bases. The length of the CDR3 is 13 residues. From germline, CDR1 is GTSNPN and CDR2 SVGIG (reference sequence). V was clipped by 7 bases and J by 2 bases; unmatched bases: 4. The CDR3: CASSTGTNEKLFF. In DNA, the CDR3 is TGTGCCTCATCGACAGGGACTAATGAAAAACTGTTTTTT.

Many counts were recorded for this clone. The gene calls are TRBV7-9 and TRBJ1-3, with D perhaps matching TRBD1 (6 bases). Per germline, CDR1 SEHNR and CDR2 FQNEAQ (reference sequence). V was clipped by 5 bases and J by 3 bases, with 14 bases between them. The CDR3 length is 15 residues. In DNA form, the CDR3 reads TGTGCCAGCAGCATACAGCAGGGGTATGGAAACACCATATATTTT. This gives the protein CASSIQQGYGNTIYF.

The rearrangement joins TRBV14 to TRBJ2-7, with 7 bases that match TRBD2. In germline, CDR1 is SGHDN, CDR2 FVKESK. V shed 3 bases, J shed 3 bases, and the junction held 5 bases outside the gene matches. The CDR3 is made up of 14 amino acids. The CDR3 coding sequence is TGTGCCAGCAGCCATTCGTCTAGCGGCTACGAGCAGTACTTC. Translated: CASSHSSSGYEQYF.

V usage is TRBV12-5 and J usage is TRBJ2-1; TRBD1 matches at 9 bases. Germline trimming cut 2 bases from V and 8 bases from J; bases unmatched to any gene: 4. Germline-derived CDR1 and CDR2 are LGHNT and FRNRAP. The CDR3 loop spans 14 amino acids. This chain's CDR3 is CASGLTRTGDEQFF. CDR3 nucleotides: TGTGCTAGTGGTTTGACACGGACAGGGGATGAGCAGTTCTTC.

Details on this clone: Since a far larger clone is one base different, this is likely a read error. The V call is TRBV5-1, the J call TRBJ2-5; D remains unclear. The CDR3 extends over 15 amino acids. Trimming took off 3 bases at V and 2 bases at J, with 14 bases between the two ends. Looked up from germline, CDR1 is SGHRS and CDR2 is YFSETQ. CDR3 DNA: TGCGCCAGCAGCTCGGAGTTAAGGATACAAGAGACCCAGTACTTC. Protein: CASSSELRIQETQYF.

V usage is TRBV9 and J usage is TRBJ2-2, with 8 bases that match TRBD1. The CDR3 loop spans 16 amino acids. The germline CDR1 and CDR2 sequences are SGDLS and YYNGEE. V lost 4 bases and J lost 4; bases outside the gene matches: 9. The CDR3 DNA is TGTGCCAGCAGCCCTCCAGGACAGGGAGGCACCGGGGAGCTGTTTTTT. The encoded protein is CASSPPGQGGTGELFF.

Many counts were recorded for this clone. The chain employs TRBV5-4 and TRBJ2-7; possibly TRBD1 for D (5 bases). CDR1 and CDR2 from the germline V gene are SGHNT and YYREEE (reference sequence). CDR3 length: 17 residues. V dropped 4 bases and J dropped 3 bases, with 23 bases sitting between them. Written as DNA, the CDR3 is TGTGCCAGCAGCAAAGGACAAACCTTCGGGCCGATCTACGAGCAGTACTTC. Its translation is CASSKGQTFGPIYEQYF. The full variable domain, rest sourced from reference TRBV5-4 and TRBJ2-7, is ETGVTQSPTHLIKTRGQQVTLRCSSQSGHNTVSWYQQALGQGPQFIFQYYREEENGRGNFPPRFSGLQFPNYSSELNVNALELDDSALYLCASSKGQTFGPIYEQYFGPGTRLTVT.

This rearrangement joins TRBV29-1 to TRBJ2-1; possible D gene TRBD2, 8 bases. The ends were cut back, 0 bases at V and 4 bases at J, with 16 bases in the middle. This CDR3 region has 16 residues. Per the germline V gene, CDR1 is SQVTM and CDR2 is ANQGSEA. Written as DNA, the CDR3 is TGCAGCGTTGAAGATTATATAGCGGGACAGTACAATGAGCAGTTCTTC. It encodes CSVEDYIAGQYNEQFF.

CDR3 in amino acids: CATSRGAAGGFNYEQYF. The CDR3 bases are TGTGCCACCAGCAGAGGGGCGGCAGGGGGCTTCAACTACGAGCAGTACTTC. The chain links TRBV15 to TRBJ2-5, with 8 bases matching TRBD1. Matching the DNA end better, TRBJ2-7 makes the J call doubtful. CDR3 length: 17 residues. The V gene's germline CDR1 is LNHNV and CDR2 YYDKDF (reference sequence).

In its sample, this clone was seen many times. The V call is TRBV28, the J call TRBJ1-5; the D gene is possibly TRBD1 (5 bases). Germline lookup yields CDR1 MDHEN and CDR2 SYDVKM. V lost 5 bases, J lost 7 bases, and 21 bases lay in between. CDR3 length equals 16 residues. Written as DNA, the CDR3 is TGTGCCAGCAGTCCCCCGAGCGGAGGGGTGGAGCAGCCCCAGCATTTT. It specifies CASSPPSGGVEQPQHF. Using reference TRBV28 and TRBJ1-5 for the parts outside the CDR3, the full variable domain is DVKVTQSSRYLVKRTGEKVFLECVQDMDHENMFWYRQDPGLGLRLIYFSYDVKMKEKGDIPEGYSVSREKKERFSLILESASTNQTSMYLCASSPPSGGVEQPQHFGDGTRLSIL.